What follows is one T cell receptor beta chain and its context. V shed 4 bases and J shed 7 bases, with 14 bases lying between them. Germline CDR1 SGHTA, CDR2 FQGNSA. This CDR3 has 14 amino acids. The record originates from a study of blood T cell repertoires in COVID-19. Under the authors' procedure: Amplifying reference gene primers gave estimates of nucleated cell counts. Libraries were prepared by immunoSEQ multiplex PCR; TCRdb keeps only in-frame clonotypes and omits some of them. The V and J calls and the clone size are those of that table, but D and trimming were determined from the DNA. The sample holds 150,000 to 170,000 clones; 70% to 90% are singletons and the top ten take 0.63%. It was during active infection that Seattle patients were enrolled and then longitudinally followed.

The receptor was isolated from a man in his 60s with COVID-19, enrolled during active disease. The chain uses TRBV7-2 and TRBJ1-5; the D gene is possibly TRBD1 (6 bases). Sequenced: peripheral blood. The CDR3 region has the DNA TGTGCCAGCAGCTCAGCCTATGGGGGCCAGCCCCAGCATTTT. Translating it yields CASSSAYGGQPQHF.